Shown below are 4 T cell receptor beta chains from a single sample sequenced in a study of blood T cell repertoires in COVID-19. The method was immunoSEQ multiplex PCR; TCRdb's version includes in-frame clones alone and lacks a portion of them. This table has about 440,000 clones, approximately 90% appearing once. Sequences were obtained from peripheral blood. The receptor source for this set is a young woman with acute or convalescent COVID-19.

The gene calls are TRBV3-1 (or the pseudogene TRBV3-2) and TRBJ1-1; TRBD1 matches at 7 bases. Germline V lookup: CDR1 LGHDT, CDR2 YNNKEL (reference sequence). V gave up 5 bases and J gave up 3 bases; unmatched junction bases: 6. There are 14 residues in the CDR3. CDR3 in DNA: TGTGCCAGCAGCTTCCTTCAGGGGGACACTGAAGCTTTCTTT. Residues: CASSFLQGDTEAFF.

This clone was counted only a few times. The chain combines TRBV21-1 with TRBJ1-5; the table's D call of TRBD1 was not tested on the DNA. TRBV21-1 is assigned pseudogene status. This CDR3 is built from 15 residues. This CDR3 reads CASRDRTGGCQPQHF. CDR3 nucleotide sequence: TGTGCCAGCAGGGATCGGACAGGGGGTTGTCAGCCCCAGCATTTT.

The chain couples TRBV6-6 to TRBJ2-2, with D maybe TRBD1 (5 bases). The length of the CDR3 is 15 residues. Germline CDR1 and CDR2: MNHNY and SVGAGI (reference sequence). The V end was cut by 2 bases, the J end by 4 bases, with 11 bases between. The CDR3, as DNA: TGTGCCAGCAGTTACGGCAGGGCAAGCACCGGGGAGCTGTTTTTT. Residues: CASSYGRASTGELFF.

The chain recombines TRBV30 with TRBJ1-1; 7 positions match TRBD1. With V trimmed by 4 bases and J by 3 bases, 5 bases remained unmatched. Germline V lookup: CDR1 GTSNPN, CDR2 SVGIG (reference sequence). The CDR3 has 13 amino acids. Here the CDR3 reads CAWTTQGYTEAFF. The DNA of the CDR3 is TGTGCCTGGACTACACAGGGGTACACTGAAGCTTTCTTT. Using reference TRBV30 and TRBJ1-1 for the parts outside the CDR3, the full variable domain is SQTIHQWPATLVQPVGSPLSLECTVEGTSNPNLYWYRQAAGRGLQLLFYSVGIGQISSEVPQNLSASRPQDRQFILSSKKLLLSDSGFYLCAWTTQGYTEAFFGQGTRLTVV.